Below, 7 T cell receptor beta chains from the same sample are listed, as sequenced in a study of early T cells in non-severe SARS-CoV-2 infection. MiXCR, run by TCRdb on the 5' RACE reads, gives a single entry per CDR3 protein. In the table there are about 61,000 distinct CDR3 sequences, around 12% of which are singletons. The sample consisted of whole blood, taken at baseline. The receptors come from an adult who was a healthcare worker with PCR-confirmed SARS-CoV-2 infection or an uninfected control (not recorded which). The donor label of this sample is uncertain.

This sequence joins TRBV20-1 and TRBJ2-3; D might be TRBD2 (7 bases). The length of the CDR3 is 15 residues. Trimming took 3 bases from V and 2 from J, leaving 15 bases between them. Per germline, CDR1 DFQATT and CDR2 SNEGSKA (reference sequence). CDR3 protein: CSASRGAGTTDTQYF. DNA of the CDR3: TGCAGTGCTAGTCGGGGGGCGGGGACCACAGATACGCAGTATTTT.

This clonotype showed up just a few times. The chain recombines TRBV18 with TRBJ2-5; D might be TRBD1 (6 bases). The V end lost 3 bases, the J end lost 1 base, and 18 bases lay between the germline ends. Germline V gene lookup returns CDR1 KGHSH and CDR2 LQKENI. CDR3 length: 17 amino acids. CDR3 coding DNA: TGTGCCAGCTCACCGAGAATCACAGGGAATTCCCAAGAGACCCAGTACTTC. Translating it yields CASSPRITGNSQETQYF.

The chain couples TRBV2 to TRBJ2-5, with 8 bases aligning to TRBD1. The V gene's germline CDR1 is SNHLY and CDR2 FYNNEI. After removal of 6 bases from V and 5 bases from J, the junction contained 5 bases not matched to a gene. The CDR3 consists of 13 residues. The CDR3 DNA follows: TGTGCCAGCAGCGGACAGGGTATGGAGACCCAGTACTTC. Protein sequence: CASSGQGMETQYF.

The table lists this clonotype with many counts. The V gene is TRBV19, the J gene TRBJ1-6; 10 positions agree with TRBD1. There are 14 residues in the CDR3. With V trimmed by 3 bases and J by 8 bases, 1 base remained unmatched. Per germline, CDR1 LNHDA and CDR2 SQIVND (reference sequence). In nucleotides, the CDR3 is TGTGCCAGTAGTATCGGGACAGGGGATTCACCCCTCCACTTT. Its translation is CASSIGTGDSPLHF. Variable domain in full (rest from reference TRBV19 and TRBJ1-6): DGGITQSPKYLFRKEGQNVTLSCEQNLNHDAMYWYRQDPGQGLRLIYYSQIVNDFQKGDIAEGYSVSREKKESFPLTVTSAQKNPTAFYLCASSIGTGDSPLHFGNGTRLTVT.

This clonotype was detected only a few times. This chain connects TRBV6-6 to TRBJ2-3; D is possibly TRBD1 (6 bases). Deletions cut 8 bases from V and 0 bases from J, with 12 bases between. This CDR3 has 14 amino acids. CDR1 and CDR2 (germline): MNHNY, SVGAGI (reference sequence). CDR3 in amino acids: CASSKDSSTDTQYF. In DNA form, the CDR3 reads TGTGCCAGCTCCAAGGACAGTAGCACAGATACGCAGTATTTT.

This chain links TRBV12-3 or TRBV12-4 with TRBJ1-3; 9 positions agree with TRBD1. This CDR3 contains 14 residues. Losses at the gene ends were 8 bases for V and 4 bases for J; bases not matched to a gene: 6. CDR3 in amino acids: CASRRTGGGNTIYF. The CDR3 DNA reads TGTGCCAGCCGGCGTACAGGGGGCGGAAACACCATATATTTT.

This clonotype was seen more than once but under ten times. CDR3: CASRTGTSACSYNEQFF. Here the CDR3 DNA reads TGTGCCAGCAGGACCGGGACTAGCGCCTGCTCCTACAATGAGCAGTTCTTC. This chain joins TRBV21-1 and TRBJ2-1; the table's TRBD2 call for D was not verified on the DNA. TRBV21-1 is a pseudogene locus. The CDR3 is 17 residues long.